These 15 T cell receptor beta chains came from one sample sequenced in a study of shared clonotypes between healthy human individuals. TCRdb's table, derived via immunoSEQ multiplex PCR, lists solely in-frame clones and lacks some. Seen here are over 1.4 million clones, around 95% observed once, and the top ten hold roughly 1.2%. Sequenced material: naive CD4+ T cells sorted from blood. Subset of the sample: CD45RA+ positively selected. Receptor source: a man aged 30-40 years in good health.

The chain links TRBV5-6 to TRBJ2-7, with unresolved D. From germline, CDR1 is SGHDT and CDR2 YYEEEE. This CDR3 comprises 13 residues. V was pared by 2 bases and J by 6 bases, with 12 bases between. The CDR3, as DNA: TGTGCCAGCAGCTTTAGACCTCTCGCCGAGCAGTACTTC. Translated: CASSFRPLAEQYF.

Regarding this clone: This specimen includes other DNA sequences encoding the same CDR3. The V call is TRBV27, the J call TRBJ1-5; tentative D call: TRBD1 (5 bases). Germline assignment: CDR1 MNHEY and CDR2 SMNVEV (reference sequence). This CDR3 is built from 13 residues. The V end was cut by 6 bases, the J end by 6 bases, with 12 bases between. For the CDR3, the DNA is TGTGCCAGCAGGCGGGGGGTTGGTCAGCCCCAGCATTTT. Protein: CASRRGVGQPQHF.

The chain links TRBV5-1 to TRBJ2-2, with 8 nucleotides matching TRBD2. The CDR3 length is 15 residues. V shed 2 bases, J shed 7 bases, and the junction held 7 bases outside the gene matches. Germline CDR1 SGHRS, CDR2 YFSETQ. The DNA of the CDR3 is TGCGCCAGCAGCTTAGGGACTAGTGGCGGCGGGGAGCTGTTTTTT. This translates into CASSLGTSGGGELFF.

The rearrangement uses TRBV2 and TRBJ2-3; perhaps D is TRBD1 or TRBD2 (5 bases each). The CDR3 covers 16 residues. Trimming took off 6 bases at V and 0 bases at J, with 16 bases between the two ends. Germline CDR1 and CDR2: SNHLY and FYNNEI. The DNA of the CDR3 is TGTGCCAGCAGGGAACGGGGCCCCCGAAGCACAGATACGCAGTATTTT. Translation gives CASRERGPRSTDTQYF.

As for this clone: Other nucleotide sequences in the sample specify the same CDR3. In DNA form, the CDR3 reads TGTGCCAGCAGTTTGCGGGGGCTAGATACGCAGTATTTT. Its protein product is CASSLRGLDTQYF. V usage is TRBV27 and J usage is TRBJ2-3; D perhaps matches TRBD2 (7 bases). V was clipped by 3 bases and J by 5 bases, with 9 bases between them. This CDR3 has 13 amino acids. Germline loops: CDR1 MNHEY, CDR2 SMNVEV (reference sequence).

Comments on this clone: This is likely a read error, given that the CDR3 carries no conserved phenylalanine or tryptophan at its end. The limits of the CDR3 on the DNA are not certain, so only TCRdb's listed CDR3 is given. The CDR3 region is CASSSRTSGNQYL. This sequence joins TRBV7-9 and TRBJ2-7; the listed D gene, TRBD2, was not tested against the DNA. The CDR3 is 13 residues long, ends included. Germline V CDR1 and CDR2: SEHNR, FQNEAQ (reference sequence).

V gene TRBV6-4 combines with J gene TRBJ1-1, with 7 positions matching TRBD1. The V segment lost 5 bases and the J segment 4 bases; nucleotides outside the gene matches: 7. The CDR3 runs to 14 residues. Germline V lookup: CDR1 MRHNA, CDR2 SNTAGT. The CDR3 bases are TGTGCCAGCAGTTCCCTCCCAGGGGGCACTGAAGCTTTCTTT. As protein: CASSSLPGGTEAFF.

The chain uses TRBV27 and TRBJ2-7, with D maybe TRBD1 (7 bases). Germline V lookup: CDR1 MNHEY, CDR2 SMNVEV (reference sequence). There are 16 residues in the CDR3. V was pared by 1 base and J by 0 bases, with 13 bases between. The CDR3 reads CASSLFAGGYSYEQYF. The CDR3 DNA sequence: TGTGCCAGCAGTTTATTCGCAGGGGGGTACTCCTACGAGCAGTACTTC.

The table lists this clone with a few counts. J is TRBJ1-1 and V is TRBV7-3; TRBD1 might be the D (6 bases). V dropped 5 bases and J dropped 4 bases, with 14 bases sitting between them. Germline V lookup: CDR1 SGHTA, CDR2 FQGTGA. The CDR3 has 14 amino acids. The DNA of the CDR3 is TGTGCCAGCAGCATCAGGGGTGAGGGCACTGAAGCTTTCTTT. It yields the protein CASSIRGEGTEAFF.

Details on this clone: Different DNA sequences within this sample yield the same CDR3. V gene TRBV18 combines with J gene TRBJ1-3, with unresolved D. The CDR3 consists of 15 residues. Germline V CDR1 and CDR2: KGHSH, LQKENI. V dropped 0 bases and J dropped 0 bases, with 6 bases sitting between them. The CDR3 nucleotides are TGTGCCAGCTCACCACCGGGGAGCTCTGGAAACACCATATATTTT. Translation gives CASSPPGSSGNTIYF.

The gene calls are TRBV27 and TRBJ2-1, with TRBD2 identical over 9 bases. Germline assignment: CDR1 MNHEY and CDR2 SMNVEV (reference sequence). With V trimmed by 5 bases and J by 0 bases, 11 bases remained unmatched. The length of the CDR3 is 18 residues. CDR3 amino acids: CASSPATSGASSYNEQFF. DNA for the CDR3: TGTGCCAGCAGTCCCGCGACTAGCGGAGCGAGCTCCTACAATGAGCAGTTCTTC.

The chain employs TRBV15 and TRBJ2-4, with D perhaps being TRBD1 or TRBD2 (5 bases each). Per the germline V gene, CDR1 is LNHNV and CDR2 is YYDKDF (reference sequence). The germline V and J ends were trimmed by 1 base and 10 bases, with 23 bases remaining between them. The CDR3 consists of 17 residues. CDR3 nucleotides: TGTGCCACCAGCAGAGTGGGGACGCTAGGGGAAAAAAGGATTCAGTACTTC. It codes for CATSRVGTLGEKRIQYF.

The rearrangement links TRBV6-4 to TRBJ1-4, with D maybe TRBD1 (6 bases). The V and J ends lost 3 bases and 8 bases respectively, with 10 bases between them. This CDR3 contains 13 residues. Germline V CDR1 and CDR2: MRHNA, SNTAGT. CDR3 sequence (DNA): TGTGCCAGCAGTGAGGGACAAACAGAAAAACTGTTTTTT. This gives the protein CASSEGQTEKLFF.

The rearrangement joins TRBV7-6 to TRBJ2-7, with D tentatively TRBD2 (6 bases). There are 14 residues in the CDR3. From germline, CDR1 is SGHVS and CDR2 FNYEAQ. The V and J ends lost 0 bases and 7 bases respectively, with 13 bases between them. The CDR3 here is CASSLAAAAGEQYF. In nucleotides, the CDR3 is TGTGCCAGCAGCTTAGCAGCGGCCGCGGGGGAGCAGTACTTC.

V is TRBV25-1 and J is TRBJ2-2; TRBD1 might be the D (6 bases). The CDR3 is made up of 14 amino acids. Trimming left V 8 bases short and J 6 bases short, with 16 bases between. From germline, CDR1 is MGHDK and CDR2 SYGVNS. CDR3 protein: CASGGFYTPGELFF. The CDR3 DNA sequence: TGTGCCAGCGGGGGCTTTTACACTCCCGGGGAGCTGTTTTTT.